Listed below are T cell receptor beta chains from one sample, sequenced in a study of blood T cell repertoires in COVID-19. Only in-frame clones appear in the TCRdb table, and some are missing; sequencing was by immunoSEQ multiplex PCR. The sample lists roughly 120,000 clones; less than 85% were seen once. Input material: peripheral blood. All receptors come from a man younger than 45 with acute or convalescent COVID-19. The CDR3 runs from the conserved cysteine through the conserved F or W. The D gene is left open where the match is weak. Clone size is given for some rows only: seen once, a few or many times, or a class if the clone is expanded.

TRBD1,TRBJ1-1,once,TRBV12-3/TRBV12-4,TGTGCCAGCAGCATGGGACAGGGATCTGAAGCTTTCTTT,CASSMGQGSEAFF
TRBD1,TRBJ2-1,-,TRBV7-8,TGTGCCAGCAGCTTCCCGACAGGGGGGGATGAGCAGTTCTTC,CASSFPTGGDEQFF
-,TRBJ1-3,-,TRBV30,TGTGCCTGGAGCTGGGGGGACGGAAACACCATATATTTT,CAWSWGDGNTIYF
TRBD2,TRBJ2-7,-,TRBV6-5,TGTGCCAGCAGTTACTCCCTTCAGGCTAGCGGGTACGAGCAGTACTTC,CASSYSLQASGYEQYF
TRBD1,TRBJ1-1,-,TRBV6-5,TGTGCCAGCAGCTCGGACAGGGGGCTGACTGAAGCTTTCTTT,CASSSDRGLTEAFF
-,TRBJ2-5,once,TRBV10-3,TGTGCCATCAACGGAGGGGGCGGAGGTCAAGAGACCCAGTACTTC,CAINGGGGGQETQYF
-,TRBJ1-1,-,TRBV29-1,TGCAGCGCCAAGGGGTCAGGGGTAAATTGGTCTGAAGCTTTCTTT,CSAKGSGVNWSEAFF
TRBD1,TRBJ2-2,-,TRBV9,TGTGCCAGCAGCGTAGCGGGCCAGGGGGCAATCGGGGAGCTGTTTTTT,CASSVAGQGAIGELFF
TRBD2,TRBJ2-1,-,TRBV6-2/TRBV6-3,TGTGCCAGCAGTAATCTAGCGGGGGTTTACAATGAGCAGTTCTTC,CASSNLAGVYNEQFF
TRBD1,TRBJ1-6,few,TRBV7-9,TGTGCCAGCAGCTTAATGGCAGGGGGCTCACCCCTCCACTTT,CASSLMAGGSPLHF
-,TRBJ1-2,-,TRBV2,TGTGCCAGCAGCAGGACAGCCTCTAACTATGGCTACACCTTC,CASSRTASNYGYTF
TRBD2,TRBJ2-1,-,TRBV6-5,TGTGCCAGTACTAGCGGGAGTTTGAATGAGCAGTTCTTC,CASTSGSLNEQFF
TRBD2,TRBJ2-3,few,TRBV6-4,TGTGCCAGCAGTGAACTAGCGGGAGCAGATACGCAGTATTTT,CASSELAGADTQYF
-,TRBJ2-5,-,TRBV2,TGTGCCAGCAGTGCGAGCGATCGGGTGGAGACCCAGTACTTC,CASSASDRVETQYF
-,TRBJ1-2,-,TRBV19,TGTGCCAGTAGTTCCTCTTTCCCTTATGGCTACACCTTC,CASSSSFPYGYTF
-,TRBJ2-2,-,TRBV6-4,TGTGCCAGCACCTTGGACAGTTCGCGAACCGGGGAGCTGTTTTTT,CASTLDSSRTGELFF
-,TRBJ2-5,-,TRBV7-9,TGTGCCAGCAGCTTACAGGGGCAAGAGACCCAGTACTTC,CASSLQGQETQYF
TRBD1,TRBJ1-6,-,TRBV27,TGTGCCAGCAGTTTATCGAGAGGGGGCCTCTGGCCCCTCCACTTT,CASSLSRGGLWPLHF
TRBD2,TRBJ2-7,-,TRBV6-2/TRBV6-3,TGTGCCAGCAGTTACTCAACGAAGACGACTAGCAGAAGCTCCTACGAGCAGTACTTC,CASSYSTKTTSRSSYEQYF
-,TRBJ1-1,-,TRBV30,TGTGCCTGGAGTGTCCCAGATATCGCGAGGACTGAAGCTTTCTTT,CAWSVPDIARTEAFF
TRBD1,TRBJ2-7,many,TRBV30,TGTGCCTGGAGGGGACAGGGGTTGAACGAGCAGTACTTC,CAWRGQGLNEQYF
-,TRBJ1-6,-,TRBV7-8,TGTGCCAGCAGCTTAGGTAATCAGGGCCGGAATTCACCCCTCCACTTT,CASSLGNQGRNSPLHF
-,TRBJ2-2,-,TRBV27,TGTGCCAGCAGTTTATCTTCGGGGTCCGGGGAGCTGTTTTTT,CASSLSSGSGELFF
-,TRBJ1-2,-,TRBV6-5,TGTGCCAGCAGTTTCCAGGGCCGGGGGGGCTACACCTTC,CASSFQGRGGYTF
-,TRBJ1-2,-,TRBV30,TGTGCCGGACCACGTACAGGACGTGGCTACACCTTC,CAGPRTGRGYTF
-,TRBJ2-5,-,TRBV19,TGTGCCGCGGGCGGAGCGGTCCAAGAGACCCAGTACTTC,CAAGGAVQETQYF
-,TRBJ1-1,-,TRBV5-5,TGTGCCAGCAGCTTGGAGCGGGGGACTGAAGCTTTCTTT,CASSLERGTEAFF
TRBD2,TRBJ2-3,-,TRBV3-1/TRBV3-2,TGTGCCAGCAGCCAAGGGAGACTAGCGGGAGCGGATACGCAGTATTTT,CASSQGRLAGADTQYF
-,TRBJ1-1,-,TRBV10-3,TGTGCCATCAGTGAGTCGGAAGGAGGAACTGAAGCTTTCTTT,CAISESEGGTEAFF
TRBD1,TRBJ2-1,-,TRBV5-5,TGTGCCAGCAGCGGGTGGGGGGACAGGGTATTGTATGAGCAGTTCTTC,CASSGWGDRVLYEQFF
-,TRBJ1-1,-,TRBV6-5,TGTGCCAGCGCGGTGGTGAACACTGAAGCTTTCTTT,CASAVVNTEAFF
-,TRBJ1-4,-,TRBV7-9,TGTGCCAGCAGCTTAGCGGGCCCAACTAATGAAAAACTGTTTTTT,CASSLAGPTNEKLFF
TRBD1,TRBJ1-1,-,TRBV5-1,TGCGCCAGCAGCCCGACAGGGATGGGGATGAACACTGAAGCTTTCTTT,CASSPTGMGMNTEAFF
-,TRBJ2-4,-,TRBV12-3/TRBV12-4,TGTGCCAGCAGCGGGTTCCCCAAAAACATTCAGTACTTC,CASSGFPKNIQYF
TRBD1,TRBJ1-1,-,TRBV6-5,TGTGCCAGCAGTTACCGGACAGGGGCAACTGAAGCTTTCTTT,CASSYRTGATEAFF
-,TRBJ2-3,-,TRBV3-1/TRBV3-2,TGTGCCAGCAGTAAGGGGGATACGCAGTATTTT,CASSKGDTQYF
-,TRBJ1-1,-,TRBV4-3,TGCGCCAGCAGCCCGACGGTCAGGGCGAACACTGAAGCTTTCTTT,CASSPTVRANTEAFF
-,TRBJ1-1,-,TRBV12-3/TRBV12-4,TGTGCCAGCAGTTTAGAAGGGGCTGAAGCTTTCTTT,CASSLEGAEAFF
-,TRBJ2-5,-,TRBV10-3,TGTGCCATCAGTGAAACGACTCAAGAGACCCAGTACTTC,CAISETTQETQYF
-,TRBJ1-2,-,TRBV30,TGTGCCTGGAGTTTTCAGGGCTGGGGCTATGGCTACACCTTC,CAWSFQGWGYGYTF
TRBD1,TRBJ1-2,-,TRBV25-1,TGTGCCAGCAGTGAATCCGGACAGGAAGGAGGGTATGGCTACACCTTC,CASSESGQEGGYGYTF
-,TRBJ1-2,-,TRBV29-1,TGCAGCGTTGAAGATCGCATGGCGGGCAGTGCCTCCTACACCTTC,CSVEDRMAGSASYTF
-,TRBJ2-1,once,TRBV4-1,TGCGCCAGCAGCCAAGGCGAAACTGAGCAGTTCTTC,CASSQGETEQFF